Presented here are 2 T cell receptor beta chains from one specimen sequenced in a study of tumor and adjacent non-tumor tissue in lung cancer. The library came from three nested PCR rounds adapted from ARM-PCR protocols. TCRdb independently ran MiXCR on the multiplex PCR reads; one entry per CDR3 protein. The sample consists of some 71,000 distinct CDR3 sequences, roughly 72% of them appearing once. The template was RNA from unsorted bulk tissue. Sequencing was performed on lung tumor tissue. The receptors stem from a woman between 35 and 50 years old with non-small cell lung cancer.

V and J are TRBV2 and TRBJ2-7; D is perhaps TRBD1 (6 bases). The CDR3 sequence is 14 residues long. Looked up from germline, CDR1 is SNHLY and CDR2 is FYNNEI. V lost 6 bases and J lost 0, with 12 bases in between. CDR3 coding DNA: TGTGCCAGCAGGTCACAGGGAAGCTCCTACGAGCAGTACTTC. It specifies CASRSQGSSYEQYF.

CDR3 nucleotides: TGTGCCAGCAGCAGATCCGGGACTAGCGGTGTTCTTGAGACCCAGTACTTC. It specifies CASSRSGTSGVLETQYF. V gene TRBV7-9 combines with J gene TRBJ2-5; 11 nucleotides agree with TRBD2. Germline CDR1 SEHNR, CDR2 FQNEAQ (reference sequence). With V trimmed by 5 bases and J by 5 bases, 13 bases remained unmatched. The CDR3 is 17 residues long.